The 26 T cell receptor beta chains below come from one sample, sequenced in a study of T cell changes during pregnancy in multiple sclerosis. Libraries were prepared by immunoSEQ multiplex PCR; TCRdb keeps only in-frame clonotypes and omits some of them. The sample lists tens of thousands of clones; approximately 92% were seen once. The sample here was CD8+ T cells from peripheral blood mononuclear cells, taken in the third trimester of pregnancy. These receptors were collected from a female donor in good health, enrolled as a control in a pregnancy study.

The V and J genes are TRBV10-3 and TRBJ2-1; D remains unclear. Looked up from germline, CDR1 is ENHRY and CDR2 is SYGVKD. The CDR3 extends over 14 amino acids. Trimming took off 11 bases at V and 5 bases at J, with 19 bases between the two ends. The chain's CDR3 is CAAGQAGGHNEQFF. CDR3 nucleotides: TGTGCCGCCGGTCAAGCCGGTGGTCACAATGAGCAGTTCTTC.

This clone was seen once. The chain couples TRBV5-5 to TRBJ1-1; D is unresolved. This CDR3 region has 15 residues. Germline V gives CDR1 SGHKS, CDR2 YYEKEE (reference sequence). Trimming shortened V by 4 bases and J by 0 bases, and 13 bases separated the two germline ends. In DNA, the CDR3 is TGTGCCAGCAGCCCCCCCCAAGAGATGAACACTGAAGCTTTCTTT. It translates to CASSPPQEMNTEAFF.

V and J are TRBV19 and TRBJ1-1; D remains unclear. Germline lookup yields CDR1 LNHDA and CDR2 SQIVND (reference sequence). Trimming took off 3 bases at V and 1 base at J, with 9 bases between the two ends. CDR3 length equals 14 residues. Written as DNA, the CDR3 is TGTGCCAGTAGTATTGTCTCAGAGAACACTGAAGCTTTCTTT. Its protein product is CASSIVSENTEAFF.

The chain joins TRBV15 to TRBJ1-1; D gene unclear. Trimming removed 1 base from V and 7 bases from J, with 16 bases in between. Per germline, CDR1 LNHNV and CDR2 YYDKDF (reference sequence). The CDR3 is 15 amino acids. The DNA of the CDR3 is TGTGCCACCAGCAGAGCCTACCACACTGACAATGAAGCTTTCTTT. The encoded protein is CATSRAYHTDNEAFF.

The V gene is TRBV9, the J gene TRBJ1-1; 10 nucleotides align to TRBD1. The V gene end was trimmed by 4 bases and the J gene end by 1 base; junction bases not matched to a gene: 4. Germline V lookup: CDR1 SGDLS, CDR2 YYNGEE. The CDR3 length is 15 residues. The chain's CDR3 is CASSPWTGGNTEAFF. The DNA for the CDR3 is TGTGCCAGCAGCCCGTGGACAGGGGGGAACACTGAAGCTTTCTTT.

V gene TRBV9 combines with J gene TRBJ2-7; D not certain. The CDR3 is 13 amino acids. Germline V gene sequence: CDR1 SGDLS, CDR2 YYNGEE. The germline V and J ends were trimmed by 0 bases and 0 bases, with 4 bases remaining between them. The CDR3 sequence: CASSVDISYEQYF. The CDR3 DNA reads TGTGCCAGCAGCGTAGACATCTCCTACGAGCAGTACTTC.

The CDR3 here is CASSQGAGSPDTQYF. Written as DNA, the CDR3 is TGCGCCAGCAGCCAAGGAGCGGGGTCCCCAGATACGCAGTATTTT. V is TRBV4-3 and J is TRBJ2-3; 7 nucleotides match TRBD2. The CDR3 extends over 15 amino acids. The germline CDR1 and CDR2 sequences are LGHNA and YSLEER. The V segment lost 1 base and the J segment 4 bases; nucleotides outside the gene matches: 5.

In this sample, this clone turned up a few times. This rearrangement joins TRBV13 to TRBJ2-5; D unresolved. Trimming took off 5 bases at V and 2 bases at J, with 3 bases between the two ends. Germline CDR1 reads PRHDT; CDR2 reads FYEKMQ (reference sequence). The CDR3 is 11 residues long. The CDR3 is CASSQQETQYF. DNA of the CDR3: TGTGCCAGCAGCCAGCAAGAGACCCAGTACTTC.

The chain's CDR3 is CASSRGGWNEQYF. CDR3 nucleotides: TGTGCCAGCTCTCGGGGAGGATGGAACGAGCAGTACTTC. The chain joins TRBV14 to TRBJ2-7; possible D gene TRBD2, 6 bases. Trimming took 8 bases from V and 5 from J, leaving 16 bases between them. Germline V gene sequence: CDR1 SGHDN, CDR2 FVKESK. The CDR3 totals 13 residues.

This chain connects TRBV4-3 to TRBJ2-6, with 7 bases that match TRBD1. Per germline, CDR1 LGHNA and CDR2 YSLEER. This CDR3 contains 17 residues. The V gene end was trimmed by 1 base and the J gene end by 2 bases; junction bases not matched to a gene: 5. The CDR3 DNA follows: TGCGCCAGCAGCCAAGGAACCGGGACAGCTGGGGCCAACGTCCTGACTTTC. It specifies CASSQGTGTAGANVLTF.

V usage is TRBV11-3 and J usage is TRBJ2-7; TRBD1 matches 8 bases. Germline V gene sequence: CDR1 SGHNT, CDR2 YENEEA. V lost 3 bases to trimming and J lost 7 bases; unmatched junction nucleotides: 14. This CDR3 has 16 amino acids. CDR3 in amino acids: CASSFPVTGVPGEQYF. The CDR3, as DNA: TGTGCCAGCAGCTTTCCGGTGACAGGGGTTCCGGGGGAGCAGTACTTC. Full variable domain (outside the CDR3, taken from reference TRBV11-3 and TRBJ2-7): EAGVVQSPRYKIIEKKQPVAFWCNPISGHNTLYWYLQNLGQGPELLIRYENEEAVDDSQLPKDRFSAERLKGVDSTLKIQPAELGDSAVYLCASSFPVTGVPGEQYFGPGTRLTVT.

The V call is TRBV7-2, the J call TRBJ1-1; TRBD1 matches at 11 bases. Looked up from germline, CDR1 is SGHTA and CDR2 is FQGNSA. The CDR3 has 16 amino acids. Trimming removed 1 base from V and 7 bases from J; junction bases left unmatched: 8. CDR3 in DNA: TGTGCCAGCAGCTTAGACCGTGGACAGGGGGCTTATGAAGCTTTCTTT. Translated: CASSLDRGQGAYEAFF.

V and J are TRBV29-1 and TRBJ1-1, with 7 positions matching TRBD1. The CDR3 has 14 residues. Per the germline V gene, CDR1 is SQVTM and CDR2 is ANQGSEA. Trimming at V came to 3 bases and at J to 1 base, leaving 5 bases not matched to a gene. The CDR3 DNA is TGCAGCGTTGATCCGGGACAGACGAACACTGAAGCTTTCTTT. The encoded protein is CSVDPGQTNTEAFF.

The chain recombines TRBV5-6 with TRBJ2-2, with TRBD1 matching over 7 bases. Per the germline V gene, CDR1 is SGHDT and CDR2 is YYEEEE. There are 17 residues in the CDR3. V lost 4 bases to trimming and J lost 3 bases; unmatched junction nucleotides: 12. In DNA form, the CDR3 reads TGTGCCAGCAGCGGGAATCAGGGGGAACGGTACACCGGGGAGCTGTTTTTT. As protein: CASSGNQGERYTGELFF.

The J gene is TRBJ1-6, the V gene TRBV9; TRBD1 matches 8 bases. J lost 2 bases, V lost 3 bases, and 7 bases had no gene match. The CDR3 sequence is 17 residues long. Per the germline V gene, CDR1 is SGDLS and CDR2 is YYNGEE. The CDR3 sequence is CASSAQDRATYNSPLHF. CDR3 in DNA: TGTGCCAGCAGCGCCCAGGACAGGGCAACCTATAATTCACCCCTCCACTTT.

CDR3 residues: CASSQDAGREEYYGYTF. The DNA for the CDR3 is TGCGCCAGCAGCCAAGATGCTGGCAGGGAGGAGTACTATGGCTACACCTTC. The chain couples TRBV4-3 to TRBJ1-2; D is perhaps TRBD1 (5 bases). Looked up from germline, CDR1 is LGHNA and CDR2 is YSLEER. The CDR3 consists of 17 residues. V was cut by 0 bases and J by 3 bases, with 17 bases left in between.

The V call is TRBV6-5, the J call TRBJ1-4; no clear D. The CDR3 length is 13 residues. The germline V gene encodes CDR1 MNHEY and CDR2 SVGAGI. Trimming removed 5 bases from V and 5 bases from J, with 9 bases in between. CDR3 in amino acids: CASSIRENEKLFF. DNA for the CDR3: TGTGCCAGCAGTATACGGGAAAATGAAAAACTGTTTTTT.

Only one count was recorded for this clone. The V call is TRBV11-2, the J call TRBJ1-3, with D tentatively TRBD1 (6 bases). Germline V gene sequence: CDR1 SGHAT, CDR2 FQNNGV. This CDR3 is built from 15 residues. V was cut by 4 bases and J by 2 bases, with 12 bases left in between. The CDR3 coding sequence is TGTGCCAGCAGCTCCGAAGGGACACCTGGAAACACCATATATTTT. Translation gives CASSSEGTPGNTIYF.

The chain combines TRBV5-4 with TRBJ2-7; 9 nucleotides line up with TRBD2. V was clipped by 4 bases and J by 5 bases; unmatched bases: 10. This CDR3 region has 15 residues. Germline loops: CDR1 SGHNT, CDR2 YYREEE (reference sequence). The CDR3: CASSVLAGGPNEQYF. Here the CDR3 DNA reads TGTGCCAGCAGCGTCCTCGCGGGGGGGCCAAACGAGCAGTACTTC.

This chain connects TRBV30 to TRBJ1-2; 7 bases match TRBD1. The CDR3 has 11 residues. With 5 bases clipped from V and 8 bases from J, the junction kept 5 bases outside the gene matches. CDR1 is GTSNPN, CDR2 SVGIG, per germline (reference sequence). As DNA, the CDR3 is TGTGCCTGGTACAACAGGGGAGGCTACACCTTC. As protein: CAWYNRGGYTF. Based on the CDR3 plus reference TRBV30 and TRBJ1-2, the full variable domain is SQTIHQWPATLVQPVGSPLSLECTVEGTSNPNLYWYRQAAGRGLQLLFYSVGIGQISSEVPQNLSASRPQDRQFILSSKKLLLSDSGFYLCAWYNRGGYTFGSGTRLTVV.

This clone appeared a single time. The rearrangement uses TRBV19 and TRBJ2-7; 7 bases line up with TRBD1. CDR1 and CDR2 (germline): LNHDA, SQIVND (reference sequence). This CDR3 region has 13 residues. The ends lost 5 bases at V and 2 bases at J; junction bases unmatched: 3. For the CDR3, the DNA is TGTGCCAGTAGTTGGGGGACAGCCTACGAGCAGTACTTC. Residues: CASSWGTAYEQYF.

The V and J genes are TRBV4-1 and TRBJ1-1; D unclear. V was clipped by 2 bases and J by 3 bases, with 7 bases between them. Per the germline V gene, CDR1 is MGHRA and CDR2 is YSYEKL. The CDR3 is made up of 13 amino acids. CDR3 DNA: TGCGCCAGCAGCCAAAACGGGTACACTGAAGCTTTCTTT. This encodes CASSQNGYTEAFF.

The genes are TRBV15 and TRBJ2-3; 7 bases map to TRBD1. V trimming: 1 base; J trimming: 2 bases; junction bases outside the gene matches: 3. Germline V lookup: CDR1 LNHNV, CDR2 YYDKDF (reference sequence). CDR3 length equals 15 residues. The CDR3 reads CATSRGTGLTDTQYF. In nucleotides, the CDR3 is TGTGCCACCAGCAGAGGGACAGGACTCACAGATACGCAGTATTTT.

Only one count was recorded for this clone. The CDR3, as DNA: TGTGCCAGCAGTGAAGCGCAGGGAAACACCATATATTTT. This translates into CASSEAQGNTIYF. The chain has TRBV2 and TRBJ1-3; D call uncertain. This CDR3 has 13 amino acids. Per the germline V gene, CDR1 is SNHLY and CDR2 is FYNNEI. Trimming removed 0 bases at V and 4 bases at J, with 4 bases between.

This rearrangement joins TRBV10-2 to TRBJ1-3, with D hard to call. The ends were cut back, 4 bases at V and 0 bases at J, with 10 bases in the middle. From germline, CDR1 is WSHSY and CDR2 SAAADI. This CDR3 is built from 15 residues. CDR3 sequence: CASSGGSPSGNTIYF. The CDR3 nucleotides are TGCGCCAGCAGTGGCGGGTCTCCCTCTGGAAACACCATATATTTT.

The rearrangement links TRBV4-1 to TRBJ2-7; no definite D call. This CDR3 has 14 amino acids. V dropped 1 base and J dropped 3 bases, with 10 bases sitting between them. CDR1 and CDR2 from the germline V gene are MGHRA and YSYEKL. The CDR3 loop reads CASSQVYSDYEQYF. The CDR3 DNA is TGCGCCAGCAGCCAAGTTTATTCAGACTACGAGCAGTACTTC.